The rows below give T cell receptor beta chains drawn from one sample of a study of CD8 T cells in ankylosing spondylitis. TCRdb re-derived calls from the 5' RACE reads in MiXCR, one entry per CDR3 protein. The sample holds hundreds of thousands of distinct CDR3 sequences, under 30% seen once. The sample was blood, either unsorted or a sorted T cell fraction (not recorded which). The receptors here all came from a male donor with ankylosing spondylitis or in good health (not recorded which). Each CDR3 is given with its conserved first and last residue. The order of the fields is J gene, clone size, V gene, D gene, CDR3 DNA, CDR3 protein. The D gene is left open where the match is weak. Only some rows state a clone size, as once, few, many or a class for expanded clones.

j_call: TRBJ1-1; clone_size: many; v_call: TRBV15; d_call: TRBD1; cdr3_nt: TGTGCCACCAGCGGTTATGGGACAGAGAACACTGAAGCTTTCTTT; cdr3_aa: CATSGYGTENTEAFF
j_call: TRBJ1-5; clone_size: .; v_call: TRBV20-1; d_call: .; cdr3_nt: TGCAGTGCTAGCATGGACGGGAATCAGCCCCAGCATTTT; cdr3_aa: CSASMDGNQPQHF
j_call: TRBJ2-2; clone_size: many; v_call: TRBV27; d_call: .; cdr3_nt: TGTGCCAGCAGCCCTTTCCCGCCCGGGGAGCTGTTTTTT; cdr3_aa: CASSPFPPGELFF
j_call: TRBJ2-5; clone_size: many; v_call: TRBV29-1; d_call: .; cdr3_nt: TGCAGCACGACCCAAGAGACCCAGTACTTC; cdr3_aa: CSTTQETQYF
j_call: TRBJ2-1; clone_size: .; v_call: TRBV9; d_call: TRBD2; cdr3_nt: TGTGCCAGCAGCTTACGACTAGCGGGAGGAGAGGAGCAGTTCTTC; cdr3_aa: CASSLRLAGGEEQFF
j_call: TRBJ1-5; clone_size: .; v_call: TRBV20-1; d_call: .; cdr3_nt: TGCAGTGCTGGAGACAGAGGGAATCAGCCCCAGCATTTT; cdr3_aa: CSAGDRGNQPQHF
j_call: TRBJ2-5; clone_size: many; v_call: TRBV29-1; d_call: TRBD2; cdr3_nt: TGCAGCGTTGCGGGACTAGCGGGGCCCCAAGAGACCCAGTACTTC; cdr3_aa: CSVAGLAGPQETQYF
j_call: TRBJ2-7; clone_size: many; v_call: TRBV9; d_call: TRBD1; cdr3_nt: TGTGCCAGCAGCCCTAATTCCGGGACAGGGGTCTCCGAGCAGTACTTC; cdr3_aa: CASSPNSGTGVSEQYF
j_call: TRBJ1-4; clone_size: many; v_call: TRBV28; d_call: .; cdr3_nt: TGTGCCAGCAGAGGACAGTCTAATGAAAAACTGTTTTTT; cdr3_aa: CASRGQSNEKLFF
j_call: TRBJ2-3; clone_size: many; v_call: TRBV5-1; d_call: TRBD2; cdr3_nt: TGCGCCAGCAGCTTGGCTCTAGCGGGAGATGGTACAGATACGCAGTATTTT; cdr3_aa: CASSLALAGDGTDTQYF
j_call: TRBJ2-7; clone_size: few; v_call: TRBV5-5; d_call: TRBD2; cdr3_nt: TGTGCCAGCAGCTCTCCTGGACTAGCGGGTTACGAGCAGTACTTC; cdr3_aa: CASSSPGLAGYEQYF
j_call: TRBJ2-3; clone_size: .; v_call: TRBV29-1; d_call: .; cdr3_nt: TGCAGCGCCGCGAGAGGCCGCACAGATACGCAGTATTTT; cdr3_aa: CSAARGRTDTQYF
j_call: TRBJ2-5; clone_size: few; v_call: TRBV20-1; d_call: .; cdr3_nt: TGCAGTGCTCGGGGGAGCGGTTACCAAGAGACCCAGTACTTC; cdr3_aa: CSARGSGYQETQYF
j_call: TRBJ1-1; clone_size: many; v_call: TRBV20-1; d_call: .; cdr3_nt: TGCAGTGCTGCGGACAGTACCCGAGTGAACACTGAAGCTTTCTTT; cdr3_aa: CSAADSTRVNTEAFF
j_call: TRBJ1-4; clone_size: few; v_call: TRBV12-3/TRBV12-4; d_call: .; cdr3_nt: TGTGCCAGCAGGACGGACAGAGTAAATGAAAAACTGTTTTTT; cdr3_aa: CASRTDRVNEKLFF
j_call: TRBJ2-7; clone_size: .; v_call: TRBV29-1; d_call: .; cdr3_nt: TGCAGCGTTGTTCTCTCGGCGGGGCCCTCCTACGAGCAGTACTTC; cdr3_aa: CSVVLSAGPSYEQYF
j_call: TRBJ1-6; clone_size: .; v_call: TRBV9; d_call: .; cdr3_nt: TGTGCCAGCAGCGTAGACAGTAGGTCACCCCTCCACTTT; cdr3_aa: CASSVDSRSPLHF
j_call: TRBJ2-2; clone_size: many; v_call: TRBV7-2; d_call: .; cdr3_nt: TGTGCCAGCAGAAATGGAGGATCTTACACCGGGGAGCTGTTTTTT; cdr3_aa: CASRNGGSYTGELFF
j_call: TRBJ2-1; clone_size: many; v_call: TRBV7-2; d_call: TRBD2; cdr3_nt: TGTGCCAGCAGCTTATGGGGACTAGCGGGAGATGAGCAGTTCTTC; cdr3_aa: CASSLWGLAGDEQFF
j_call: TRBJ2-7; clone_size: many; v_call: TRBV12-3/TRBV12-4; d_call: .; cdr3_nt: TGTGCCAGCAGTTTAGGGGGGGCGAATACCCTAAGCGAGCAGTACTTC; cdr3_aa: CASSLGGANTLSEQYF